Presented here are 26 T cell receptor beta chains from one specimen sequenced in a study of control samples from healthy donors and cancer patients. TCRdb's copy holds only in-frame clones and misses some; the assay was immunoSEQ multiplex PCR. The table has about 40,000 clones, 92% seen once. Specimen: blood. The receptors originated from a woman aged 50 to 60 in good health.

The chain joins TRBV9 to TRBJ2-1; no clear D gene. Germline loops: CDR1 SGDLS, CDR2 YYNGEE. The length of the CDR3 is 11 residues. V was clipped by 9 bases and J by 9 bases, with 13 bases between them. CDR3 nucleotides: TGTGCCATCAATAGTACGGGTGAGCAGTTCTTC. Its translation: CAINSTGEQFF.

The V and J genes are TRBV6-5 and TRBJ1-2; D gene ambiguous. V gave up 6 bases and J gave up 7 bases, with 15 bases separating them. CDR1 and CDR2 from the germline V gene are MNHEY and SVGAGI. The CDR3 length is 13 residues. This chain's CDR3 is CASSEIGLGGYTF. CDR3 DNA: TGTGCCAGCAGCGAGATAGGGCTAGGTGGCTACACCTTC.

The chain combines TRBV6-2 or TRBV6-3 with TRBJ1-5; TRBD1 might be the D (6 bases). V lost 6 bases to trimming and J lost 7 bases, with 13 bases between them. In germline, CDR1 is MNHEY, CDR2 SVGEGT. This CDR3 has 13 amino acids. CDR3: CASSRGAEQPQHF. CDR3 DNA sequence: TGTGCCAGCAGCCGGGGGGCTGAACAGCCCCAGCATTTT.

The CDR3 spells CASTLSREAFF. As DNA, the CDR3 is TGTGCCAGCACCCTTAGCCGCGAAGCTTTCTTT. V usage is TRBV2 and J usage is TRBJ1-1; unclear D gene. The CDR3 runs 11 residues. Germline V gene data show CDR1 as SNHLY and CDR2 as FYNNEI. V was trimmed by 7 bases and J by 8 bases, leaving 11 bases between them.

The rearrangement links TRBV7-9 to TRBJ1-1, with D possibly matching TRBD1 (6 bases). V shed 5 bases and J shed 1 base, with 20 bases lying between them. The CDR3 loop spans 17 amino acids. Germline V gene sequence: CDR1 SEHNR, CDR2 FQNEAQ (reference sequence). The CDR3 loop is CASSTPGGGRKNTEAFF. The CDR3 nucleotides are TGTGCCAGCAGCACCCCCGGGGGGGGCAGGAAGAACACTGAAGCTTTCTTT.

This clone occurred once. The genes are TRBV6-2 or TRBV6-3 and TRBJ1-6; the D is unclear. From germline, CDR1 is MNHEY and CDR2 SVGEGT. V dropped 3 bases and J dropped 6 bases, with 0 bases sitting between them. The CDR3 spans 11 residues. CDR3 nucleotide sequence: TGTGCCAGCAGTTATAATTCACCCCTCCACTTT. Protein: CASSYNSPLHF.

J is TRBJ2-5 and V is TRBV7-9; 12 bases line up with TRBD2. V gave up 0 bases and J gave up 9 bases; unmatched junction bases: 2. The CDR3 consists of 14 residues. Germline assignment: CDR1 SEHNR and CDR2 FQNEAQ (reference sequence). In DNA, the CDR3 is TGTGCCAGCAGCTTAGCGGCTAGCGGGGGGGCCCAGTACTTC. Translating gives CASSLAASGGAQYF.

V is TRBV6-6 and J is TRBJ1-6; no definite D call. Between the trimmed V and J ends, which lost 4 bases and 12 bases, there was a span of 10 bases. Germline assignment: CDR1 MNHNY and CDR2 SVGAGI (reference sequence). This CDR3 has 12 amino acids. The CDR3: CASSSFSGPLHF. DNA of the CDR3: TGTGCCAGCAGTTCGTTCAGCGGACCCCTCCACTTT.

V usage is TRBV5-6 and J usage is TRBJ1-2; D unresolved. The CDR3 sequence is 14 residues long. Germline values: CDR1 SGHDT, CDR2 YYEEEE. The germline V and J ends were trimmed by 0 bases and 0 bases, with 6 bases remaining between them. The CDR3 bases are TGTGCCAGCAGCTTGGGGCCCACTAACTATGGCTACACCTTC. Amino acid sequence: CASSLGPTNYGYTF.

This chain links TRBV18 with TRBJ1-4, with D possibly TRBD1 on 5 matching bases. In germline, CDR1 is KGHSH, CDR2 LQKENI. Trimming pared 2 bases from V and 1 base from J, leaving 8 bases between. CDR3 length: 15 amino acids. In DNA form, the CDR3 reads TGTGCCAGCTCACCAGCGGGACGAACTAATGAAAAACTGTTTTTT. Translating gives CASSPAGRTNEKLFF.

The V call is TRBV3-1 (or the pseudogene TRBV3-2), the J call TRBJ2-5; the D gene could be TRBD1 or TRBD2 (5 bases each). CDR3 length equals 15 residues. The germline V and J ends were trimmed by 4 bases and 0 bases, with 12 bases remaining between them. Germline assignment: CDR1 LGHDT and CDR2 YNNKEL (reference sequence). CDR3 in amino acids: CASSPEGRDQETQYF. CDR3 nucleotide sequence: TGTGCCAGCAGCCCAGAGGGACGGGACCAAGAGACCCAGTACTTC.

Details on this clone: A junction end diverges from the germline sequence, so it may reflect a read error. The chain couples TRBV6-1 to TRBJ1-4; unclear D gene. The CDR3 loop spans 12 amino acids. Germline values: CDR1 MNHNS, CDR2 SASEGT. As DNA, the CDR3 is TGTGCCAGCAGTGATTCCTCGCCTCACCTCCGTTTT. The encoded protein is CASSDSSPHLRF.

This chain's CDR3 is CASSLTEAGGRTYEQYF. Here the CDR3 DNA reads TGTGCCAGCAGCTTGACCGAAGCGGGGGGAAGGACCTACGAGCAGTACTTC. The chain couples TRBV5-6 to TRBJ2-7, with 9 positions matching TRBD2. V shed 1 base and J 2 bases; nucleotides not matched to a gene: 10. The CDR3 spans 17 residues. Looked up from germline, CDR1 is SGHDT and CDR2 is YYEEEE.

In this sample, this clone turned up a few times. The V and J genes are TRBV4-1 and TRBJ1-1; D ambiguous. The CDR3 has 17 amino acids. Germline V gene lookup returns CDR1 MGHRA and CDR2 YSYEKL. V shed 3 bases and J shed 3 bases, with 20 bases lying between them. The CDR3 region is CASSHGRLVGSDTEAFF. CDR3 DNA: TGCGCCAGCAGCCATGGTAGGCTGGTTGGATCGGACACTGAAGCTTTCTTT.

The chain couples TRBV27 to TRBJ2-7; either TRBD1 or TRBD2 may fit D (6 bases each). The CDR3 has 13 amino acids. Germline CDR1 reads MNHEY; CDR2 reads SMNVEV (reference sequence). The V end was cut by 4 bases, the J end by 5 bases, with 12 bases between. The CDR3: CASSWVRGDEQYF. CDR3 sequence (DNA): TGTGCCAGCAGTTGGGTGAGGGGGGACGAGCAGTACTTC.

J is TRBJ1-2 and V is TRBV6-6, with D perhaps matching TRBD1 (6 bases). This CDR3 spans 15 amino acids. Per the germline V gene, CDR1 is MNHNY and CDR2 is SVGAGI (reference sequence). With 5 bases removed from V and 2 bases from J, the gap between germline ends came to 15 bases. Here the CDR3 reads CASSLDRRANYGYTF. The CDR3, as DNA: TGTGCCAGCAGTCTGGACAGACGAGCCAACTATGGCTACACCTTC.

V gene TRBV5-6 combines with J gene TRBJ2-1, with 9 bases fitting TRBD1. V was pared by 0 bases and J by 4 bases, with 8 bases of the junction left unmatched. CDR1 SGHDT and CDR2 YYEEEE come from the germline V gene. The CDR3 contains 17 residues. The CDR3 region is CASSLGAGTGTYNEQFF. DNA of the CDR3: TGTGCCAGCAGCTTGGGCGCGGGGACAGGGACTTACAATGAGCAGTTCTTC. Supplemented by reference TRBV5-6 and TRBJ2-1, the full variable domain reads DAGVTQSPTHLIKTRGQQVTLRCSPKSGHDTVSWYQQALGQGPQFIFQYYEEEERQRGNFPDRFSGHQFPNYSSELNVNALLLGDSALYLCASSLGAGTGTYNEQFFGPGTRLTVL.

The CDR3 here is CASLWGSYSNQPQHF. The DNA for the CDR3 is TGTGCCAGCCTGTGGGGGTCCTATAGCAATCAGCCCCAGCATTTT. The chain employs TRBV7-2 and TRBJ1-5; TRBD1 might be the D (5 bases). Between the trimmed V and J ends, which lost 8 bases and 0 bases, there was a span of 14 bases. Germline CDR1 reads SGHTA; CDR2 reads FQGNSA. This CDR3 comprises 15 residues. Using reference TRBV7-2 and TRBJ1-5 for the parts outside the CDR3, the full variable domain is GAGVSQSPSNKVTEKGKDVELRCDPISGHTALYWYRQSLGQGLEFLIYFQGNSAPDKSGLPSDRFSAERTGGSVSTLTIQRTQQEDSAVYLCASLWGSYSNQPQHFGDGTRLSIL.

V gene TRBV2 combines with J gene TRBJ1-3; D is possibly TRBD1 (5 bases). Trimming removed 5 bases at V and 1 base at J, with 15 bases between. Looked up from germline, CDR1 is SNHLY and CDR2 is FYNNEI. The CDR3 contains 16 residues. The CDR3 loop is CASSPQGRLSGNTIYF. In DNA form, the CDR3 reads TGTGCCAGCAGTCCCCAGGGACGTCTTTCTGGAAACACCATATATTTT.

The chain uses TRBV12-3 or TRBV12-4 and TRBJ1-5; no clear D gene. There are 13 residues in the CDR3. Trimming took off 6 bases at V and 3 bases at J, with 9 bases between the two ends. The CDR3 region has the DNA TGTGCCAGCAGCTTGGTATTCAATCAGCCCCAGCATTTT. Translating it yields CASSLVFNQPQHF.

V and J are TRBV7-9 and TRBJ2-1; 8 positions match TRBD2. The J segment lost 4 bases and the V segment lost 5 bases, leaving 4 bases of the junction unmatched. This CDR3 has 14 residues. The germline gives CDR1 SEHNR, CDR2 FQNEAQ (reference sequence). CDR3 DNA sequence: TGTGCCAGCAGCCGGGGGGGACTTTACAATGAGCAGTTCTTC. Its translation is CASSRGGLYNEQFF. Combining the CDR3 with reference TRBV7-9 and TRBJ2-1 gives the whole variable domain DTGVSQNPRHKITKRGQNVTFRCDPISEHNRLYWYRQTLGQGPEFLTYFQNEAQLEKSRLLSDRFSAERPKGSFSTLEIQRTEQGDSAMYLCASSRGGLYNEQFFGPGTRLTVL.

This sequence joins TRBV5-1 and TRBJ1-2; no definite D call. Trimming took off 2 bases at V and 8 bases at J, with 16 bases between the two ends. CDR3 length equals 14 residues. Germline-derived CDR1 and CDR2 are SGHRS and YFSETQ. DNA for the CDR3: TGCGCCAGCAGCTTAGCCGGGGAGGTGTGGGGCTACACCTTC. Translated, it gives CASSLAGEVWGYTF.

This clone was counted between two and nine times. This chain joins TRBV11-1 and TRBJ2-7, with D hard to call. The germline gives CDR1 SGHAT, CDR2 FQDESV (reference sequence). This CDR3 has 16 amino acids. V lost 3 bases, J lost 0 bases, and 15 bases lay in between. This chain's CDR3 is CASSFDRLTSSYEQYF. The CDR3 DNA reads TGTGCCAGCAGCTTCGACCGACTCACAAGCTCCTACGAGCAGTACTTC.

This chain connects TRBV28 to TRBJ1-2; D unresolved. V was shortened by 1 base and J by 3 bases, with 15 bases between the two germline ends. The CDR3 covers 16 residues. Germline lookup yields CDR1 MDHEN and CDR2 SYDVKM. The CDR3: CASSLYAEAQYYGYTF. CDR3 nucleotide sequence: TGTGCCAGCAGTTTATATGCTGAGGCCCAATACTATGGCTACACCTTC.

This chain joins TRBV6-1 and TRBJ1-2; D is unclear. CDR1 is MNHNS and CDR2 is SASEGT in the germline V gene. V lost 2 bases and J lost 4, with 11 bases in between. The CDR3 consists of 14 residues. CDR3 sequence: CASSESWAAYGYTF. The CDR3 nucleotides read TGTGCCAGCAGTGAATCTTGGGCAGCCTATGGCTACACCTTC.

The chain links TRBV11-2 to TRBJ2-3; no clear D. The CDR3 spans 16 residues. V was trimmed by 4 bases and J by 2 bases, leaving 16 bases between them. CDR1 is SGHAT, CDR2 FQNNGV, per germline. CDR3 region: CASSSRAKSYTDTQYF. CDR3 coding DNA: TGTGCCAGCAGCTCTCGAGCAAAATCTTACACAGATACGCAGTATTTT.